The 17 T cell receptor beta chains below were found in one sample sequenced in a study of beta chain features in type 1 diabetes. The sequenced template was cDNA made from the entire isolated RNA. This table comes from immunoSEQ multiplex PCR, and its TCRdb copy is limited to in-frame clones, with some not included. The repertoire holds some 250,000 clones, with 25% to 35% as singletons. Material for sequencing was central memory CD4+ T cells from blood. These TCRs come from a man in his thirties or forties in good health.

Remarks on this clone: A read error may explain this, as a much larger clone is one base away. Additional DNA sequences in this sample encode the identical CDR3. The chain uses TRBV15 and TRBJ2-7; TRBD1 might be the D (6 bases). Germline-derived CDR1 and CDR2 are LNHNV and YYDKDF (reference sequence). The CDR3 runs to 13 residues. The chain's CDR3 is CATSSRTAEAQYF. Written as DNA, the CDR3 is TGCGCCACCAGCAGCCGGACAGCCGAGGCGCAGTACTTC.

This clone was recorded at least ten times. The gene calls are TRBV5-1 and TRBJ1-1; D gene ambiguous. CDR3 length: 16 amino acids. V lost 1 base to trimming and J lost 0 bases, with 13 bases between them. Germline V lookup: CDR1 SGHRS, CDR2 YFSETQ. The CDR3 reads CASSLLTDSMNTEAFF. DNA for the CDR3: TGCGCCAGCAGCTTGCTAACAGATAGCATGAACACTGAAGCTTTCTTT.

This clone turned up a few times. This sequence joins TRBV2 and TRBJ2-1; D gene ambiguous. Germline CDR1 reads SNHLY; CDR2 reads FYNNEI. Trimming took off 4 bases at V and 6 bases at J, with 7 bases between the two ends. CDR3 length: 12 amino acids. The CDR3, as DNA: TGTGCCAGCAGTGGCTTAAGCAATGAGCAGTTCTTC. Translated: CASSGLSNEQFF.

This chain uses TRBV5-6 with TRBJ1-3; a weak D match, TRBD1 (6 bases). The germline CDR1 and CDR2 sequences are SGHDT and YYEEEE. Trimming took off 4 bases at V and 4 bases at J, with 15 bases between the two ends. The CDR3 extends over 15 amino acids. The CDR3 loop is CASSPIPQGGNTIYF. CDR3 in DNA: TGTGCCAGCAGCCCAATCCCGCAGGGGGGAAACACCATATATTTT.

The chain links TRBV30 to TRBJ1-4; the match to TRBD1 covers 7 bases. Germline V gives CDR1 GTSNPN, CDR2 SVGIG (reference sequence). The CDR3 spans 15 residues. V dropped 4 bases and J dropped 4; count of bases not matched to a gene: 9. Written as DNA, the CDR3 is TGTGCCTGGAACCTGCAGGGGGATATTAATGAAAAACTGTTTTTT. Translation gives CAWNLQGDINEKLFF.

The CDR3 protein is CASSHPDRGNIQYF. For the CDR3, the DNA is TGTGCCAGCAGCCATCCGGACAGGGGTAACATTCAGTACTTC. The genes are TRBV5-4 and TRBJ2-4; TRBD1 matches at 9 bases. Losses at the gene ends were 4 bases for V and 7 bases for J; bases not matched to a gene: 6. Germline V gene lookup returns CDR1 SGHNT and CDR2 YYREEE (reference sequence). This CDR3 is built from 14 residues.

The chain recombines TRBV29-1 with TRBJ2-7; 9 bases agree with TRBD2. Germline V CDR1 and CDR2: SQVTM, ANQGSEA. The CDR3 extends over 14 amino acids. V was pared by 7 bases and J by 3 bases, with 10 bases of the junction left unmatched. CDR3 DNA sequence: TGCAGCGCCCGATCTAGCGGGAAGAACTACGAGCAGTACTTC. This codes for CSARSSGKNYEQYF.

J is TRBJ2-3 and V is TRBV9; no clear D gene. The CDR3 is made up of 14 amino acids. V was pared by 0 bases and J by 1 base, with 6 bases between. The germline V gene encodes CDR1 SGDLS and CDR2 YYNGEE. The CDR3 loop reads CASSVDSGTDTQYF. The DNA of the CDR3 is TGTGCCAGCAGCGTAGACAGCGGCACAGATACGCAGTATTTT.

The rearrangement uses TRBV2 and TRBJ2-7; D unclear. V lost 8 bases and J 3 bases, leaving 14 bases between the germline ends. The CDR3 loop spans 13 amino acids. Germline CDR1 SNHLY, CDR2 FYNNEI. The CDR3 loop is CASRTTVSYEQYF. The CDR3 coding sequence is TGTGCCAGCCGCACGACGGTCAGCTACGAGCAGTACTTC.

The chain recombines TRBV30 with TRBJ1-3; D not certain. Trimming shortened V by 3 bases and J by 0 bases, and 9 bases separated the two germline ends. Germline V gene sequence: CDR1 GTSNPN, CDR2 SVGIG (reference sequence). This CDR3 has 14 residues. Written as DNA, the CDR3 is TGTGCCTGGAGACCTGCAGGCTCTGGAAACACCATATATTTT. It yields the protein CAWRPAGSGNTIYF.

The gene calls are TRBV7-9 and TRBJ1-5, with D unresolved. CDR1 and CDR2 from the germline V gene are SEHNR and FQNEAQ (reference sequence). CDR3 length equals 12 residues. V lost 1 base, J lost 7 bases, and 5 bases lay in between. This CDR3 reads CASSLVGQPQHF. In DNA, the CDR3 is TGTGCCAGCAGCTTAGTGGGGCAGCCCCAGCATTTT.

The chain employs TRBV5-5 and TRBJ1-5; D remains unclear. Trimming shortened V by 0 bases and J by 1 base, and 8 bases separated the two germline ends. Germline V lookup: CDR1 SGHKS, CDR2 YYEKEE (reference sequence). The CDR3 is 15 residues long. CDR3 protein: CASSLEWQSNQPQHF. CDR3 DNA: TGTGCCAGCAGCTTGGAATGGCAAAGCAATCAGCCCCAGCATTTT.

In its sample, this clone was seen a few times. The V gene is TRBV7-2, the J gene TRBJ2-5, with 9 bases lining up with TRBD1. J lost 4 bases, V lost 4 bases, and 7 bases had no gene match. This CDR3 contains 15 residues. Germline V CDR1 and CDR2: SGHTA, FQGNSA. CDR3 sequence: CASSSGTGSGETQYF. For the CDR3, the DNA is TGTGCCAGCAGCTCCGGGACAGGGAGCGGAGAGACCCAGTACTTC.

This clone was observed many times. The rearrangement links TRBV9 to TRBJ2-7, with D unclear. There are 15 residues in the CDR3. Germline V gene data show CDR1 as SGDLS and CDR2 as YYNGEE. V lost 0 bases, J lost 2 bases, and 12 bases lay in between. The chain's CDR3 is CASSVAVASTYEQYF. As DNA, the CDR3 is TGTGCCAGCAGCGTAGCTGTTGCGTCTACCTACGAGCAGTACTTC. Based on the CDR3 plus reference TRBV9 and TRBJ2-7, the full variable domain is DSGVTQTPKHLITATGQRVTLRCSPRSGDLSVYWYQQSLDQGLQFLIQYYNGEERAKGNILERFSAQQFPDLHSELNLSSLELGDSALYFCASSVAVASTYEQYFGPGTRLTVT.

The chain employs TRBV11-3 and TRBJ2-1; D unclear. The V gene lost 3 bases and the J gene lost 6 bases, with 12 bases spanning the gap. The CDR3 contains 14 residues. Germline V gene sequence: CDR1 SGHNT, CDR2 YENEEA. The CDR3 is CASSLGSLGNEQFF. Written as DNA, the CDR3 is TGTGCCAGCAGCTTGGGTTCGTTGGGCAATGAGCAGTTCTTC.

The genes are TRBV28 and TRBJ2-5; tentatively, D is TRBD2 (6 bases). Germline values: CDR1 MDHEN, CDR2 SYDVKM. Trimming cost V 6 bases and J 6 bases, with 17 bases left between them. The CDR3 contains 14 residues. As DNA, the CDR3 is TGTGCCAGCAGCTCTCCTCTCGGGAGACAGACCCAGTACTTC. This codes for CASSSPLGRQTQYF.

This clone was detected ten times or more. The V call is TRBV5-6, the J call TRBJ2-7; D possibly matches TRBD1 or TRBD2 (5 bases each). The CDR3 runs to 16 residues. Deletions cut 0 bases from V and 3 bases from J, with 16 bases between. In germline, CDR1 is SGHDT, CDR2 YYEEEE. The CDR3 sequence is CASSLAGGQRSYEQYF. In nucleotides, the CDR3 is TGTGCCAGCAGCTTGGCCGGAGGACAAAGAAGCTACGAGCAGTACTTC.